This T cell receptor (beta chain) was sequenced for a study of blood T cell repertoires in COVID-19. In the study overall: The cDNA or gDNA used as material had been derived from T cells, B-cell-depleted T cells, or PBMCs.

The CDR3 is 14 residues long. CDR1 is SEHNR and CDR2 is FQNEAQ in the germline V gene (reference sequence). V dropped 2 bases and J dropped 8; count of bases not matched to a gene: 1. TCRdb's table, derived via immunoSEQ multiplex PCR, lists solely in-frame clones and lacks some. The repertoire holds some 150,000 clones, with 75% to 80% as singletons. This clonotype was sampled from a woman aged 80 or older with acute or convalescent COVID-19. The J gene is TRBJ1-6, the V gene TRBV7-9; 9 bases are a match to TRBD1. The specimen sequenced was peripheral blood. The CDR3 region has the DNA TGTGCCAGCAGCTTAAGACAGGGGGATTCACCCCTCCACTTT. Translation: CASSLRQGDSPLHF.